The rows below give T cell receptor beta chains drawn from one sample of a study of radiotherapy plus CTLA-4 blockade in lung cancer. Only in-frame clones appear in the TCRdb table, and some are missing; sequencing was by immunoSEQ multiplex PCR. Of 25,000 to 35,000 clones in the sample, roughly 80% were seen once. The sequencing used peripheral blood, collected from a patient treated with radiotherapy plus ipilimumab. The receptors derive from a human donor with non-small cell lung cancer who had stable disease on radiotherapy plus ipilimumab. Both conserved end residues are part of each CDR3. The D gene is left open where the match is weak. Clone size is stated in some rows and not others, as once, few, many or a class when expanded.

J: TRBJ2-3
V: TRBV14
size: .
D: TRBD1
CDR3: CASREQGTDTQYF
DNA: TGTGCCAGCAGGGAACAGGGGACAGATACGCAGTATTTT

J: TRBJ2-3
V: TRBV5-1
size: .
D: .
CDR3: CASSLAGQGGGDTQYF
DNA: TGCGCCAGCAGCTTGGCCGGGCAGGGTGGGGGAGATACGCAGTATTTT

J: TRBJ1-1
V: TRBV27
size: .
D: .
CDR3: CASIGSLNTEAFF
DNA: TGTGCCAGTATAGGCAGCTTGAACACTGAAGCTTTCTTT

J: TRBJ1-2
V: TRBV4-1
size: few
D: .
CDR3: CASSQDRAGYGYTF
DNA: TGCGCCAGCAGCCAAGATAGGGCTGGCTATGGCTACACCTTC

J: TRBJ1-6
V: TRBV7-2
size: .
D: .
CDR3: CASSLGGTANSPLHF
DNA: TGTGCCAGCAGCTTAGGGGGGACGGCTAATTCACCCCTCCACTTT

J: TRBJ1-1
V: TRBV7-8
size: few
D: .
CDR3: CASGEGGTEAFF
DNA: TGTGCCAGCGGGGAGGGAGGAACTGAAGCTTTCTTT

J: TRBJ2-3
V: TRBV30
size: .
D: .
CDR3: CAWSVSSRGRTQYF
DNA: TGTGCCTGGAGTGTGAGCTCGAGGGGACGTACGCAGTATTTT

J: TRBJ2-2
V: TRBV6-5
size: .
D: TRBD1
CDR3: CASRGQGLFTGELFF
DNA: TGTGCCAGCAGAGGACAGGGTTTGTTCACCGGGGAGCTGTTTTTT

J: TRBJ1-1
V: TRBV18
size: .
D: .
CDR3: CASSRSQLRDADRGNTEAFF
DNA: TGTGCCAGCTCACGTTCTCAATTACGGGACGCTGACCGGGGGAACACTGAAGCTTTCTTT

J: TRBJ1-1
V: TRBV5-5
size: .
D: TRBD1
CDR3: CASSPRDSNTEAFF
DNA: TGTGCCAGCAGCCCCCGGGACAGTAACACTGAAGCTTTCTTT

J: TRBJ1-3
V: TRBV11-2
size: .
D: .
CDR3: CASSLRLTGNTIYF
DNA: TGTGCCAGCAGCTTACGGCTAACTGGAAACACCATATATTTT

J: TRBJ2-7
V: TRBV19
size: .
D: .
CDR3: CASRGTVSYEQYF
DNA: TGTGCCAGTAGAGGGACCGTCTCCTACGAGCAGTACTTC

J: TRBJ1-5
V: TRBV6-1
size: .
D: .
CDR3: CASSEARTVGQPQHF
DNA: TGTGCCAGCAGTGAAGCCAGGACAGTCGGTCAGCCCCAGCATTTT

J: TRBJ1-6
V: TRBV27
size: .
D: .
CDR3: CASWGSGTSYNSPLHF
DNA: TGTGCCAGCTGGGGTTCCGGGACCTCCTATAATTCACCCCTCCACTTT

J: TRBJ1-1
V: TRBV7-2
size: .
D: .
CDR3: CASSLMVRGNTEAFF
DNA: TGTGCCAGCAGCTTGATGGTGAGGGGGAACACTGAAGCTTTCTTT

J: TRBJ1-4
V: TRBV25-1
size: few
D: .
CDR3: CASSEMRGRTEKLFF
DNA: TGTGCCAGCAGTGAAATGAGGGGAAGGACCGAAAAACTGTTTTTT

J: TRBJ1-1
V: TRBV10-1
size: once
D: TRBD1
CDR3: CASRQGLNTEAFF
DNA: TGCGCCAGCCGACAGGGACTGAACACTGAAGCTTTCTTT

J: TRBJ1-1
V: TRBV10-3
size: .
D: TRBD1
CDR3: CAISYRTGETEAFF
DNA: TGTGCCATCAGCTATAGGACAGGGGAGACTGAAGCTTTCTTT

J: TRBJ1-5
V: TRBV11-2
size: medium-sized
D: TRBD1
CDR3: CASGTGRDQPQHF
DNA: TGTGCCAGCGGGACAGGGCGAGATCAGCCCCAGCATTTT

J: TRBJ2-1
V: TRBV11-2
size: .
D: .
CDR3: CASSLSVSSYNEQFF
DNA: TGTGCCAGCAGCTTAAGCGTTAGCTCCTACAATGAGCAGTTCTTC